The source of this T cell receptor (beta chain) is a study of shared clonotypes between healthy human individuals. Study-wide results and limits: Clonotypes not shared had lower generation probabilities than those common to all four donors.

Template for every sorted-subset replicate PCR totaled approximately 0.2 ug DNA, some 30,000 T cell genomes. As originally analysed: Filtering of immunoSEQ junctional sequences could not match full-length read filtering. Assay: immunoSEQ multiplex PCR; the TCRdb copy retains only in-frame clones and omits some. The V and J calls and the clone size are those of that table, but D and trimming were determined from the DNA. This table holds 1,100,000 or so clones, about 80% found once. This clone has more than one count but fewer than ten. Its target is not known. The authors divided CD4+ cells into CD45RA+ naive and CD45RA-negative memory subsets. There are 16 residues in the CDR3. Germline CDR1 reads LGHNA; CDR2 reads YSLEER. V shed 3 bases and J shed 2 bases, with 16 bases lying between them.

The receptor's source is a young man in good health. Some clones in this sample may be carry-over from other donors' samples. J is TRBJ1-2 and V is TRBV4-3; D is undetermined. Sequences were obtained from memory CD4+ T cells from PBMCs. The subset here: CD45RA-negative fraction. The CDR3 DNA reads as TGCGCCAGCAGCCAGGTTAGGTCTAGCTCGAACTATGGCTACACCTTC. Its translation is CASSQVRSSSNYGYTF.